This T cell receptor (beta chain) was found in a study of monozygotic twins with inflammatory bowel disease. Whole-study findings and limits: Those with IBD had lower TCRbeta diversity (inverse Simpson) than their healthy co-twins did.

Across eight separate reactions for each sample, cDNA was made. TCRalpha and TCRbeta cDNA was put through two nested PCRs of roughly 16 and 10 cycles. Reanalyzing the 5' RACE reads, TCRdb keeps one entry per CDR3 protein, without DNA. The table gives approximately 200,000 distinct CDR3 sequences; the top ten clones make up 7.7% of it. Points on this clonotype: No antigen is known for it.

CDR1 and CDR2 (germline): SGHNT, YYREEE (reference sequence). This CDR3 has 15 residues. The sequenced sample was blood. The chain couples TRBV5-4 to TRBJ1-2; with no DNA, the TCRdb D assignment of TRBD1 cannot be verified. The sequence came from a human donor with ulcerative colitis or Crohn's disease, or a healthy co-twin of an affected twin (not recorded which). The CDR3 sequence: CASSATGGADYGYTF.